The clone carrying this T cell receptor beta chain was seen more than once but under ten times. The antigen remains unidentified. The presence of a unique molecular identifier marked each TCR cDNA molecule. From the 5' RACE reads, TCRdb called clonotypes with MiXCR, one entry per CDR3 protein. The table includes around 92,000 distinct CDR3 sequences, less than 15% detected once. The record originates from a study of spatial heterogeneity in lung cancer. Study context: Fewer alpha-chain than beta-chain sequences were consistently detected.

Regarding the study as a whole: Relative to follow-up, resection was when ubiquitous expanded tumor TCRs appeared more in blood.

The time point was: sample taken at primary tumor resection. Sequencing was performed on whole RNA extracted from tumor and nontumor lung tissue, or from frozen PBMC, and the material was left unsorted. Specimen: PBMCs, collected at surgery. The clonotype originates from a male donor with early-stage non-small cell lung cancer.

The CDR3 bases are TGTGCCAGCAGTTCTAGGACTAGCGGGGACCAAGAGACCCAGTACTTC. Amino acids: CASSSRTSGDQETQYF. This sequence joins TRBV6-2 or TRBV6-3 and TRBJ2-5; TRBD2 matches 12 bases. The germline CDR1 and CDR2 sequences are MNHEY and SVGEGT. With V trimmed by 4 bases and J by 0 bases, 3 bases remained unmatched. This CDR3 comprises 16 residues.